A single TCR beta chain is shown here with its context. Sequencing was performed with immunoSEQ multiplex PCR; in TCRdb, only in-frame clones are kept and a portion is missing. Of 150,000 to 200,000 clones in the sample, 75% to 85% were seen once. This specimen comes from a study of blood T cell repertoires in COVID-19. This receptor was taken from a middle-aged woman with COVID-19, enrolled during active disease. The sample taken for sequencing was peripheral blood.

CDR3 sequence reads: CASSVWTGLDGELFF. CDR3 nucleotides: TGTGCCAGCAGCGTCTGGACAGGGTTGGACGGGGAGCTGTTTTTT. The V gene is TRBV9, the J gene TRBJ2-2; 8 nucleotides align to TRBD1. CDR3 size: 15 residues. CDR1 and CDR2 from the germline V gene are SGDLS and YYNGEE. V shed 2 bases and J 7 bases; nucleotides not matched to a gene: 7.